The 30 T cell receptor beta chains below come from one sample, sequenced in a study of control samples from healthy donors and cancer patients. This table comes from immunoSEQ multiplex PCR, and its TCRdb copy is limited to in-frame clones, with some not included. The sample carries more than 10,000 clones, 85% to 95% recorded once. Source material: PBMCs. The receptors were gathered from a man aged 80 or over with lung cancer.

CDR3 sequence: CASSLLENSPLHF. The CDR3 nucleotides are TGCGCCAGCAGCTTGTTGGAGAATTCACCCCTCCACTTT. This rearrangement joins TRBV5-1 to TRBJ1-6; D not certain. Between the trimmed V and J ends, which lost 1 base and 7 bases, there was a span of 6 bases. The CDR3 has 13 residues. Germline CDR1 SGHRS, CDR2 YFSETQ.

The chain combines TRBV15 with TRBJ1-4; a weak D match, TRBD1 (5 bases). V lost 1 base to trimming and J lost 6 bases, with 18 bases between them. This CDR3 spans 17 amino acids. Per germline, CDR1 LNHNV and CDR2 YYDKDF (reference sequence). The DNA of the CDR3 is TGTGCCACCAGCAGAGCCCAGTGGGGGTCCTGGGATGAAAAACTGTTTTTT. Protein: CATSRAQWGSWDEKLFF.

The chain carries TRBV4-1 and TRBJ2-5; TRBD2 aligns across 9 bases. The junction had 4 bases not matched to a gene; V was cut back by 1 base and J by 4 bases. This CDR3 spans 15 amino acids. CDR1 is MGHRA and CDR2 is YSYEKL in the germline V gene. The CDR3 nucleotides are TGCGCCAGCAGCCAAGGTCGGACTAGCGCAGAGACCCAGTACTTC. Amino acid sequence: CASSQGRTSAETQYF.

V is TRBV7-9 and J is TRBJ1-2; possible D gene TRBD1, 6 bases. Germline-derived CDR1 and CDR2 are SEHNR and FQNEAQ (reference sequence). This CDR3 has 14 amino acids. V lost 5 bases to trimming and J lost 5 bases, with 15 bases between them. CDR3 protein: CASSPGPGEYGYTF. The CDR3 nucleotides read TGTGCCAGCAGCCCGGGACCAGGGGAATATGGCTACACCTTC.

This clone was counted once. V usage is TRBV7-9 and J usage is TRBJ1-5; 7 nucleotides align to TRBD1. With 1 base clipped from V and 1 base from J, the junction kept 10 bases outside the gene matches. The CDR3 runs 18 residues. Germline CDR1 reads SEHNR; CDR2 reads FQNEAQ (reference sequence). The CDR3 bases are TGTGCCAGCAGCTTAGAGCTAGACCCACAGGGGAGCAATCAGCCCCAGCATTTT. Translation: CASSLELDPQGSNQPQHF.

This clone is deemed medium-sized (0.01 to 0.1%). J is TRBJ2-2 and V is TRBV5-1; D perhaps matches TRBD1 (6 bases). Trimming pared 4 bases from V and 2 bases from J, leaving 9 bases between. Germline loops: CDR1 SGHRS, CDR2 YFSETQ. The CDR3 covers 14 residues. The CDR3 sequence: CASSQGLNTGELFF. The DNA for the CDR3 is TGCGCCAGCAGCCAGGGGCTTAACACCGGGGAGCTGTTTTTT.

V gene TRBV6-5 combines with J gene TRBJ2-2, with no clear D. V lost 6 bases and J lost 8, with 7 bases in between. The CDR3 runs 11 residues. The germline CDR1 and CDR2 sequences are MNHEY and SVGAGI. CDR3 amino acids: CASRAGGELFF. The CDR3 DNA follows: TGTGCCAGCAGGGCCGGGGGGGAGCTGTTTTTT.

The rearrangement joins TRBV25-1 to TRBJ1-6, with 10 positions matching TRBD1. Germline V gene lookup returns CDR1 MGHDK and CDR2 SYGVNS. The ends lost 3 bases at V and 9 bases at J; junction bases unmatched: 2. The CDR3 is 14 residues long. CDR3 amino acids: CASSETGGFSPLHF. The DNA for the CDR3 is TGTGCCAGCAGTGAGACAGGGGGCTTTTCACCCCTCCACTTT.

This chain joins TRBV27 and TRBJ1-2, with TRBD1 matching over 7 bases. The germline V gene encodes CDR1 MNHEY and CDR2 SMNVEV (reference sequence). This CDR3 region has 15 residues. With 5 bases clipped from V and 4 bases from J, the junction kept 10 bases outside the gene matches. The CDR3 region has the DNA TGTGCCAGCAGTCCTCAGGGGGGGGACCTCTATGGCTACACCTTC. The encoded protein is CASSPQGGDLYGYTF.

The gene calls are TRBV5-6 and TRBJ1-1; D possibly corresponds to TRBD1 (5 bases). This CDR3 region has 15 residues. Germline V CDR1 and CDR2: SGHDT, YYEEEE. The V and J ends lost 5 bases and 0 bases respectively, with 14 bases between them. CDR3 coding DNA: TGTGCCAGCAGTTTAAATCCGGGGCTGAACACTGAAGCTTTCTTT. As protein: CASSLNPGLNTEAFF.

This sequence joins TRBV6-5 and TRBJ2-2; TRBD2 is a possible D gene (6 bases). CDR3 length equals 15 residues. The germline CDR1 and CDR2 sequences are MNHEY and SVGAGI. With 4 bases removed from V and 7 bases from J, the gap between germline ends came to 16 bases. CDR3 protein: CASSCAAGGNGELFF. In nucleotides, the CDR3 is TGTGCCAGCAGTTGCGCGGCAGGAGGGAACGGGGAGCTGTTTTTT.

The chain recombines TRBV19 with TRBJ1-5, with unresolved D. This CDR3 has 19 residues. Trimming removed 7 bases from V and 4 bases from J, with 29 bases in between. CDR1 and CDR2 (germline): LNHDA, SQIVND (reference sequence). The CDR3: CASTPLSGGRQFQNQPQHF. The CDR3 nucleotides are TGTGCCAGTACTCCCCTATCCGGAGGGCGGCAGTTCCAGAATCAGCCCCAGCATTTT.

V gene TRBV18 combines with J gene TRBJ2-5; D gene unclear. Looked up from germline, CDR1 is KGHSH and CDR2 is LQKENI. This CDR3 has 12 amino acids. V lost 6 bases, J lost 5 bases, and 10 bases lay in between. CDR3 region: CASSQSRETQYF. CDR3 coding DNA: TGTGCCAGCTCGCAATCTAGGGAGACCCAGTACTTC.

This chain joins TRBV5-5 and TRBJ1-2; D may be TRBD1 (5 bases). The CDR3 is 16 amino acids. V was cut by 0 bases and J by 0 bases, with 12 bases left in between. Germline loops: CDR1 SGHKS, CDR2 YYEKEE (reference sequence). This chain's CDR3 is CASSLVTALANYGYTF. CDR3 DNA sequence: TGTGCCAGCAGCTTGGTGACAGCGCTAGCTAACTATGGCTACACCTTC.

The chain uses TRBV18 and TRBJ1-4; TRBD1 might be the D (6 bases). Trimming stripped 5 bases from V and 5 bases from J, with 9 bases between. Germline CDR1 is KGHSH and CDR2 is LQKENI. This CDR3 is 13 amino acids long. The CDR3 DNA reads as TGTGCCAGCTCATCGACAGGAAATGAAAAACTGTTTTTT. Its protein product is CASSSTGNEKLFF.

The chain recombines TRBV19 with TRBJ1-2, with 8 bases matching TRBD1. With V trimmed by 3 bases and J by 8 bases, 2 bases remained unmatched. The V gene's germline CDR1 is LNHDA and CDR2 SQIVND (reference sequence). CDR3 length: 12 amino acids. The CDR3 DNA sequence: TGTGCCAGTAGTATGGACAGGGTCGGCTACACCTTC. Amino acid sequence: CASSMDRVGYTF.

The chain joins TRBV6-6 to TRBJ1-6, with no clear D. This CDR3 comprises 17 residues. Trimming stripped 5 bases from V and 0 bases from J, with 14 bases between. Per the germline V gene, CDR1 is MNHNY and CDR2 is SVGAGI (reference sequence). The CDR3 nucleotides are TGTGCCAGCAGTCCACGTGACCCGAGCTCCTATAATTCACCCCTCCACTTT. This encodes CASSPRDPSSYNSPLHF.

V is TRBV28 and J is TRBJ1-1; no firm D call. Trimming took off 3 bases at V and 1 base at J, with 12 bases between the two ends. The germline gives CDR1 MDHEN, CDR2 SYDVKM. The CDR3 loop spans 15 amino acids. The CDR3 here is CASSFAGMGNTEAFF. CDR3 DNA: TGTGCCAGCAGTTTCGCTGGGATGGGGAACACTGAAGCTTTCTTT.

The chain joins TRBV5-1 to TRBJ1-1; 7 bases agree with TRBD1. The CDR3 totals 14 residues. V shed 7 bases and J 1 base; nucleotides not matched to a gene: 7. Germline CDR1 reads SGHRS; CDR2 reads YFSETQ. The CDR3, as DNA: TGCGCCAGCGGGGAGGGGGCTAGGAACACTGAAGCTTTCTTT. Protein product: CASGEGARNTEAFF.

The chain carries TRBV12-3 or TRBV12-4 and TRBJ1-2; possibly TRBD1 for D (6 bases). The CDR3 has 11 amino acids. V lost 1 base to trimming and J lost 10 bases, with 7 bases between them. This CDR3 is CASSLGQAYTF. As DNA, the CDR3 is TGTGCCAGCAGTTTAGGACAGGCCTACACCTTC.

This chain uses TRBV4-3 with TRBJ1-2; D remains unclear. The CDR3 has 15 amino acids. Germline V gives CDR1 LGHNA, CDR2 YSLEER. Trimming cost V 1 base and J 4 bases, with 13 bases left between them. The CDR3 protein is CASSQVGDGSYGYTF. In nucleotides, the CDR3 is TGCGCCAGCAGCCAAGTTGGTGACGGCTCCTATGGCTACACCTTC.

The V call is TRBV7-2, the J call TRBJ2-2; D not certain. V lost 2 bases and J lost 3, with 7 bases in between. Germline V gene sequence: CDR1 SGHTA, CDR2 FQGNSA. This CDR3 is built from 14 residues. The CDR3 coding sequence is TGTGCCAGCAGCTTAAGCGTGGACACCGGGGAGCTGTTTTTT. Its protein is CASSLSVDTGELFF.

The chain uses TRBV2 and TRBJ1-5; possibly TRBD1 for D (6 bases). Trimming cost V 5 bases and J 6 bases, with 17 bases left between them. Germline lookup yields CDR1 SNHLY and CDR2 FYNNEI. This CDR3 region has 15 residues. The CDR3 loop is CASSYMVAGVQPQHF. The CDR3 region has the DNA TGTGCCAGCAGTTACATGGTAGCAGGGGTTCAGCCCCAGCATTTT.

J is TRBJ2-2 and V is TRBV7-9; perhaps TRBD2 as D (6 bases). CDR1 and CDR2 (germline): SEHNR, FQNEAQ (reference sequence). The V gene lost 1 base and the J gene lost 0 bases, with 12 bases spanning the gap. This CDR3 spans 17 amino acids. The CDR3 reads CASSLGLRTTNTGELFF. CDR3 in DNA: TGTGCCAGCAGCTTAGGTCTCCGGACTACGAACACCGGGGAGCTGTTTTTT.

The rearrangement links TRBV6-5 to TRBJ2-7; TRBD2 matches 7 bases. This CDR3 has 14 amino acids. The germline CDR1 and CDR2 sequences are MNHEY and SVGAGI. J gave up 6 bases and V 6 bases, and 11 bases lay outside the gene matches. The CDR3 nucleotides read TGTGCCAGCAGCCTGGATGCAGGGAGGGTCGAGCAGTACGTC. Its protein product is CASSLDAGRVEQYV.

This chain's CDR3 is CASSEGLAGYYEQYV. The CDR3 region has the DNA TGTGCCAGCAGTGAAGGACTAGCCGGCTACTACGAGCAGTACGTC. The chain links TRBV6-1 to TRBJ2-7; 7 bases map to TRBD2. V gave up 1 base and J gave up 3 bases; unmatched junction bases: 6. Germline lookup yields CDR1 MNHNS and CDR2 SASEGT. This CDR3 comprises 15 residues.

The CDR3 DNA reads TGTGCCAGCTCGAGACCTGGTCCTTCCTCTCTCATGGACACTGAAGCTTTCTTT. This sequence encodes CASSRPGPSSLMDTEAFF. V gene TRBV6-4 combines with J gene TRBJ1-1; D call uncertain. CDR1 is MRHNA, CDR2 SNTAGT, per germline. The CDR3 sequence is 18 residues long. Trimming took 8 bases from V and 3 from J, leaving 28 bases between them.

The chain couples TRBV6-6 to TRBJ2-7; TRBD1 is a possible D gene (5 bases). The CDR3 has 14 residues. CDR1 is MNHNY, CDR2 SVGAGI, per germline (reference sequence). Trimming cost V 5 bases and J 3 bases, with 14 bases left between them. CDR3 nucleotide sequence: TGTGCCAGCAGTCAGGGCCTACCTGGCTACGAGCAGTACTTC. Translating it yields CASSQGLPGYEQYF.

This rearrangement joins TRBV6-2 or TRBV6-3 to TRBJ1-2; 10 nucleotides agree with TRBD1. The CDR3 is 15 residues long. V shed 6 bases, J shed 1 base, and the junction held 5 bases outside the gene matches. The germline CDR1 and CDR2 sequences are MNHEY and SVGEGT. CDR3 DNA sequence: TGTGCCAGCAGCCCCGGACAGGGGGTTAACTATGGCTACACCTTC. It translates to CASSPGQGVNYGYTF.

The chain has TRBV27 and TRBJ2-5, with 8 bases fitting TRBD1. J lost 4 bases, V lost 2 bases, and 0 bases had no gene match. Germline V gene sequence: CDR1 MNHEY, CDR2 SMNVEV (reference sequence). The CDR3 covers 13 residues. In DNA, the CDR3 is TGTGCCAGCAGTTTAGGACAGGGAGAGACCCAGTACTTC. It codes for CASSLGQGETQYF.